Below are 6 T cell receptor beta chains sequenced from a single sample in a study of cytomegalovirus exposure and HLA in healthy donors. PCR used 60 Vbeta primers and 13 Jbeta primers. The method was immunoSEQ multiplex PCR; TCRdb's version includes in-frame clones alone and lacks a portion of them. The profile shows 130,000 or so clones, roughly 79% of them singletons. The sample consisted of PBMCs. Receptor source: a woman aged 35 to 49 in good health and CMV-seronegative.

This clone was seen only once. The chain couples TRBV28 to TRBJ2-7; 12 bases agree with TRBD1. This CDR3 spans 13 amino acids. J lost 5 bases, V lost 6 bases, and 2 bases had no gene match. The germline V gene has CDR1 MDHEN and CDR2 SYDVKM. In DNA, the CDR3 is TGTGCCAGCAGAGGGACAGGGGGCAACGAGCAGTACTTC. This sequence encodes CASRGTGGNEQYF.

V is TRBV7-2 and J is TRBJ2-3, with 13 bases that match TRBD2. The germline gives CDR1 SGHTA, CDR2 FQGNSA. Trimming at V came to 5 bases and at J to 3 bases, leaving 14 bases not matched to a gene. The CDR3 spans 19 residues. The CDR3 DNA reads TGTGCCAGCAGCGCCCCGACTAGCGGGGGGCCGCAGAGAACAGATACGCAGTATTTT. Translation: CASSAPTSGGPQRTDTQYF.

The chain combines TRBV30 with TRBJ1-1, with 8 bases matching TRBD1. The germline CDR1 and CDR2 sequences are GTSNPN and SVGIG (reference sequence). The CDR3 is made up of 12 amino acids. V lost 4 bases to trimming and J lost 6 bases; unmatched junction nucleotides: 4. The CDR3 coding sequence is TGTGCCTGGACCCCAGGGGGCCCTGAAGCTTTCTTT. Its protein product is CAWTPGGPEAFF.

The rearrangement links TRBV5-4 to TRBJ1-4; the D gene is possibly TRBD1 (5 bases). V dropped 3 bases and J dropped 8 bases, with 14 bases sitting between them. CDR3 length equals 14 residues. CDR1 is SGHNT, CDR2 YYREEE, per germline (reference sequence). In nucleotides, the CDR3 is TGTGCCAGCAGCTCCCAGGGCGGGGTCGAAAAACTGTTTTTT. It translates to CASSSQGGVEKLFF.

The CDR3 is CASSQGDLDGYTF. The CDR3 coding sequence is TGCGCCAGCAGCCAAGGGGATCTGGATGGCTACACCTTC. J is TRBJ1-2 and V is TRBV5-1; D possibly corresponds to TRBD1 (5 bases). With 4 bases removed from V and 6 bases from J, the gap between germline ends came to 13 bases. CDR1 and CDR2 (germline): SGHRS, YFSETQ. This CDR3 is 13 amino acids long.

V usage is TRBV7-2 and J usage is TRBJ2-7; D ambiguous. The CDR3 is 14 amino acids. The V and J ends lost 5 bases and 7 bases respectively, with 18 bases between them. Per germline, CDR1 SGHTA and CDR2 FQGNSA. The DNA for the CDR3 is TGTGCCAGCAGCACCAGAACCCTCAACGGGGAGCAGTACTTC. Protein sequence: CASSTRTLNGEQYF.